A single sample gave rise to the 17 T cell receptor beta chains below, sequenced in a study of graft-versus-host responses after intestinal transplantation. Profiling relied on immunoSEQ multiplex PCR, and the TCRdb table lists in-frame clones only, not all of them. The repertoire has 10,000 or so clones, nearly 95% of them found once; the top ten carry roughly 16%. The specimen comprised bone marrow, sampled approximately 520 days after intestinal transplantation. The receptors stem from a human patient who received an intestinal transplant, so some T cells may come from the graft donor.

This clone was counted a single time. The chain combines TRBV11-2 with TRBJ2-7, with D possibly matching TRBD2 (6 bases). Trimming took 5 bases from V and 6 from J, leaving 20 bases between them. This CDR3 is built from 15 residues. Looked up from germline, CDR1 is SGHAT and CDR2 is FQNNGV. CDR3 DNA sequence: TGTGCCAGCAGCATCTGGGACTTGTTCTACGGCGAGCAGTACTTC. It translates to CASSIWDLFYGEQYF.

The chain combines TRBV5-4 with TRBJ2-5; 14 bases fit TRBD2. CDR1 is SGHNT and CDR2 is YYREEE in the germline V gene (reference sequence). V trimming: 3 bases; J trimming: 4 bases; junction bases outside the gene matches: 2. The CDR3 runs 15 residues. CDR3 bases: TGTGCCAGCAGCTCCGGGACTAGCGGGAGAGAGACCCAGTACTTC. It is translated as CASSSGTSGRETQYF.

The chain employs TRBV5-1 and TRBJ1-2, with 8 positions matching TRBD1. J was trimmed by 12 bases and V by 1 base; bases with no gene match: 5. This CDR3 is 12 amino acids long. Germline assignment: CDR1 SGHRS and CDR2 YFSETQ. Here the CDR3 reads CASSLNGQGDTF. The CDR3 DNA reads TGCGCCAGCAGCTTGAACGGACAGGGTGACACCTTC.

This chain links TRBV13 with TRBJ2-7, with D perhaps matching TRBD1 or TRBD2 (5 bases each). This CDR3 spans 13 amino acids. The V gene lost 6 bases and the J gene lost 3 bases, with 12 bases spanning the gap. Germline V CDR1 and CDR2: PRHDT, FYEKMQ (reference sequence). The CDR3 region is CASSFGDGYEQYF. As DNA, the CDR3 is TGTGCCAGCAGTTTCGGGGACGGCTACGAGCAGTACTTC.

V gene TRBV6-4 combines with J gene TRBJ2-2; D call uncertain. The V gene's germline CDR1 is MRHNA and CDR2 SNTAGT. The CDR3 contains 13 residues. V was cut by 6 bases and J by 4 bases, with 9 bases left in between. For the CDR3, the DNA is TGTGCCAGCAGCGCCAGCAGCACCGGGGAGCTGTTTTTT. Translated: CASSASSTGELFF.

In this sample, this clone turned up once. The chain joins TRBV11-3 to TRBJ2-7; the D gene is possibly TRBD2 (5 bases). The germline V gene has CDR1 SGHNT and CDR2 YENEEA. The CDR3 is 14 amino acids. Trimming took 3 bases from V and 2 from J, leaving 11 bases between them. CDR3 in DNA: TGTGCCAGCAGCTTGGCGGGTTCAGCCTACGAGCAGTACTTC. It yields the protein CASSLAGSAYEQYF.

CDR3 DNA: TGTGCCAGCACCCGGGAGGGCCATGATACGCAGTATTTT. Protein product: CASTREGHDTQYF. The V gene is TRBV2, the J gene TRBJ2-3; 8 bases line up with TRBD2. Germline CDR1 is SNHLY and CDR2 is FYNNEI. The CDR3 totals 13 residues. J lost 6 bases, V lost 7 bases, and 6 bases had no gene match.

This chain links TRBV5-1 with TRBJ2-7; a weak D match, TRBD1 (6 bases). V lost 7 bases and J lost 0, with 14 bases in between. This CDR3 is built from 14 residues. Germline-derived CDR1 and CDR2 are SGHRS and YFSETQ. The CDR3 nucleotides are TGCGCCAGCGGCCTCGGACAGATCTCCTACGAGCAGTACTTC. This translates into CASGLGQISYEQYF.

V and J are TRBV5-1 and TRBJ1-2, with 7 bases matching TRBD1. J gave up 4 bases and V 4 bases, and 10 bases lay outside the gene matches. Germline V CDR1 and CDR2: SGHRS, YFSETQ. This CDR3 contains 15 residues. CDR3 DNA: TGCGCCAGCAGCCCTGGGACAGAGAGCTCCTATGGCTACACCTTC. As protein: CASSPGTESSYGYTF.

The chain employs TRBV5-8 and TRBJ1-1, with 12 nucleotides matching TRBD1. The CDR3 consists of 15 residues. Germline V gives CDR1 SGHTS, CDR2 YDEGEE. Losses at the gene ends were 6 bases for V and 5 bases for J; bases not matched to a gene: 8. CDR3 sequence (DNA): TGTGCCAGCACATCCGGGACAGGGGGCTATACTGAAGCTTTCTTT. Translating gives CASTSGTGGYTEAFF.

The chain carries TRBV4-3 and TRBJ2-5, with D maybe TRBD2 (5 bases). The J call may be in error: the DNA end matches TRBJ2-7 better. This CDR3 spans 15 amino acids. CDR1 LGHNA and CDR2 YSLEER come from the germline V gene. DNA of the CDR3: TGCGCCAGCAGCCATGATATTGGGAGCTCCTACGAGCAGTACTTC. Translation: CASSHDIGSSYEQYF.

This clone was recorded only once. V is TRBV19 and J is TRBJ1-2; D might be TRBD1 (5 bases). This CDR3 comprises 12 residues. Trimming pared 11 bases from V and 8 bases from J, leaving 18 bases between. Per germline, CDR1 LNHDA and CDR2 SQIVND (reference sequence). CDR3 in amino acids: CASNRGAGGYTF. The CDR3, as DNA: TGTGCCTCTAATAGAGGGGCGGGGGGCTACACCTTC.

The chain links TRBV18 to TRBJ1-3, with D possibly matching TRBD1 (5 bases). The CDR3 contains 17 residues. Germline V gene data show CDR1 as KGHSH and CDR2 as LQKENI. The V end lost 2 bases, the J end lost 2 bases, and 16 bases lay between the germline ends. The CDR3 region is CASSPVRSGGTGNTIYF. The CDR3 DNA follows: TGTGCCAGCTCACCAGTCCGGTCCGGGGGAACTGGAAACACCATATATTTT.

The chain couples TRBV5-1 to TRBJ2-2; D might be TRBD1 (6 bases). The CDR3 consists of 17 residues. Trimming shortened V by 1 base and J by 3 bases, and 16 bases separated the two germline ends. CDR1 is SGHRS and CDR2 is YFSETQ in the germline V gene. The CDR3 nucleotides are TGCGCCAGCAGCTTGCGGACAGTCCCCGGGGACACCGGGGAGCTGTTTTTT. Residues: CASSLRTVPGDTGELFF.

CDR3 in amino acids: CASRGTGANYGYTF. The CDR3, as DNA: TGTGCCAGTAGGGGGACCGGAGCTAACTATGGCTACACCTTC. The chain uses TRBV19 and TRBJ1-2; possibly TRBD1 for D (5 bases). CDR3 length equals 14 residues. Trimming removed 6 bases from V and 0 bases from J, with 11 bases in between. Germline lookup yields CDR1 LNHDA and CDR2 SQIVND (reference sequence).

The CDR3 bases are TGTGCCAGCAGCTTGCGAGCAAGGACCTACGAGCAGTACTTC. Its translation: CASSLRARTYEQYF. The chain uses TRBV5-4 and TRBJ2-7; D not resolved. The CDR3 totals 14 residues. The ends were cut back, 1 base at V and 2 bases at J, with 10 bases in the middle. CDR1 SGHNT and CDR2 YYREEE come from the germline V gene (reference sequence).

The chain recombines TRBV4-3 with TRBJ2-7; tentative D call: TRBD1 (6 bases). The V end lost 3 bases, the J end lost 3 bases, and 15 bases lay between the germline ends. This CDR3 is 15 amino acids long. Looked up from germline, CDR1 is LGHNA and CDR2 is YSLEER. The CDR3 DNA follows: TGCGCCAGCAGCCAGGAGGACAGCCCCCTCTACGAGCAGTACTTC. As protein: CASSQEDSPLYEQYF.